The rows below give T cell receptor beta chains drawn from one sample of a study of blood T cell repertoires in COVID-19. Produced via immunoSEQ multiplex PCR; TCRdb's table is partial and in-frame only. The sample has over 35,000 clones, about 82% seen once. Input material: peripheral blood. These TCRs come from a human donor in a cohort sampled during active COVID-19. Each CDR3 is given with its conserved first and last residue. D genes are given only for firm matches. Expanded clones are given a class, and other clones once, few, many or no size at all.

j_call | clone_size | d_call | v_call | cdr3_aa | cdr3_nt
TRBJ1-4 | . | . | TRBV2 | CASSKQTTNEKLFF | TGTGCCAGCAGTAAACAAACAACTAATGAAAAACTGTTTTTT
TRBJ1-4 | . | . | TRBV13 | CASSDGQDMNEKLFF | TGTGCCAGCAGCGACGGACAAGACATGAATGAAAAACTGTTTTTT
TRBJ1-5 | few | TRBD1 | TRBV5-5 | CASSLGQGAGQPQHF | TGTGCCAGCAGCTTGGGGCAGGGGGCCGGGCAGCCCCAGCATTTT
TRBJ1-1 | . | TRBD1 | TRBV7-2 | CASSAQTGVNTEAFF | TGTGCCAGCAGCGCGCAGACAGGGGTGAACACTGAAGCTTTCTTT
TRBJ1-2 | . | TRBD1 | TRBV11-3 | CASSPPTGNYGYTF | TGTGCCAGCAGCCCCCCGACAGGGAACTATGGCTACACCTTC
TRBJ1-2 | . | TRBD1 | TRBV6-5 | CASSYGTGMGYTF | TGTGCCAGCAGTTATGGGACAGGGATGGGCTACACCTTC
TRBJ2-7 | . | TRBD1 | TRBV27 | CASSLWGQGAYEQYF | TGTGCCAGCAGTTTATGGGGGCAGGGGGCATACGAGCAGTACTTC
TRBJ2-2 | once | . | TRBV28 | CASHHQGWTGELFF | TGTGCCAGCCACCATCAGGGCTGGACCGGGGAGCTGTTTTTT
TRBJ2-7 | . | TRBD2 | TRBV27 | CASSYQRGDYEQYF | TGTGCCAGCAGTTACCAGCGGGGGGACTACGAGCAGTACTTC
TRBJ1-2 | . | TRBD1 | TRBV7-2 | CASSPPDRGVLGYTF | TGTGCCAGCAGCCCACCGGACAGGGGGGTCTTAGGCTACACCTTC
TRBJ2-1 | . | TRBD2 | TRBV5-1 | CASSLGLAGYGEQFF | TGCGCCAGCAGCTTGGGGCTAGCGGGCTACGGGGAGCAGTTCTTC
TRBJ1-6 | . | . | TRBV7-9 | CASSLLQGEGSPLHF | TGTGCCAGCAGCCTATTACAGGGAGAAGGTTCACCCCTCCACTTT
TRBJ1-2 | . | . | TRBV10-3 | CAISGQGFGYTF | TGTGCCATCAGTGGGCAGGGATTTGGCTACACCTTC
TRBJ1-2 | . | . | TRBV30 | CAWSVDSRGGYTF | TGTGCCTGGAGTGTTGACAGCCGAGGAGGCTACACCTTC
TRBJ1-5 | . | TRBD1 | TRBV7-9 | CASSSSGGGSNQPQHF | TGTGCCAGCAGCTCCTCAGGGGGCGGGAGCAATCAGCCCCAGCATTTT
TRBJ2-1 | . | . | TRBV24-1 | CATSDPQGGYNEQFF | TGTGCCACCAGTGACCCTCAGGGGGGCTACAATGAGCAGTTCTTC
TRBJ2-3 | . | . | TRBV3-1/TRBV3-2 | CASSQDVPGLVRF | TGTGCCAGCAGCCAAGATGTCCCCGGGTTAGTACGTTTT
TRBJ2-7 | . | . | TRBV7-2 | CASSSRDIQGRVRRYEQYF | TGTGCCAGCAGCTCCCGGGACATCCAGGGCCGAGTGAGGCGATACGAGCAGTACTTC
TRBJ2-5 | . | . | TRBV7-2 | CASSIQGLIQETQYF | TGTGCCAGCAGCATACAAGGACTCATACAAGAGACCCAGTACTTC
TRBJ1-5 | . | TRBD1 | TRBV19 | CASSLNRGGQPQHF | TGTGCCAGTAGTCTGAACAGGGGCGGTCAGCCCCAGCATTTT
TRBJ1-1 | . | TRBD1 | TRBV3-1/TRBV3-2 | CASSQLDRGREAFF | TGTGCCAGCAGCCAGTTGGACAGGGGGCGCGAAGCTTTCTTT
TRBJ2-1 | . | . | TRBV7-3 | CASSLMRRPLNNEQFF | TGTGCCAGCAGCTTAATGAGGCGACCATTAAACAATGAGCAGTTCTTC
TRBJ1-2 | once | TRBD1 | TRBV7-3 | CASSSGGNYGYTF | TGTGCCAGCAGCTCAGGGGGGAACTATGGCTACACCTTC
TRBJ2-7 | . | . | TRBV3-1/TRBV3-2 | CASSLISASEQYF | TGTGCCAGCAGCCTTATTAGCGCCAGCGAGCAGTACTTC
TRBJ1-3 | . | . | TRBV5-1 | CASSLQGTSGNTIYF | TGCGCCAGCAGCTTACAGGGCACTTCTGGAAACACCATATATTTT
TRBJ1-2 | . | . | TRBV12-3/TRBV12-4 | CASSWTVTGGYTF | TGTGCCAGCAGTTGGACAGTCACAGGGGGCTACACCTTC